Presented here are 16 T cell receptor beta chains from one specimen sequenced in a study of OX40 agonist ivuxolimab in advanced cancers. Generated by immunoSEQ multiplex PCR, the TCRdb table keeps only in-frame clones and is missing some. The repertoire holds tens of thousands of clones, around 80% seen once, with 2.4% in the top ten. The sample in question was CD4+ or CD8+ T cells sorted from blood, obtained in a trial of the OX40 agonist ivuxolimab. These receptor sequences come from an adult with an advanced solid tumor such as melanoma, head and neck, liver or kidney cancer.

This chain connects TRBV27 to TRBJ1-6, with D uncertain. This CDR3 region has 15 residues. Looked up from germline, CDR1 is MNHEY and CDR2 is SMNVEV (reference sequence). The germline V and J ends were trimmed by 5 bases and 7 bases, with 15 bases remaining between them. In nucleotides, the CDR3 is TGTGCCAGCAGTCTAAACATCGTCCAGAATTCACCCCTCCACTTT. Translating it yields CASSLNIVQNSPLHF.

The DNA for the CDR3 is TGTGCCAGCAGCGTGGCGACAGAGTCCTATGGCTACACCTTC. Translation: CASSVATESYGYTF. The chain is built from TRBV9 and TRBJ1-2; perhaps TRBD1 as D (5 bases). Deletions cut 2 bases from V and 4 bases from J, with 12 bases between. CDR1 and CDR2 from the germline V gene are SGDLS and YYNGEE. CDR3 length equals 14 residues.

The CDR3 DNA follows: TGTGCCAGCAGCCTGCGGACAGGGTTGTCTGGCTACACCTTC. Residues: CASSLRTGLSGYTF. The chain has TRBV5-4 and TRBJ1-2; TRBD1 matches 8 bases. CDR3 length: 14 residues. V lost 4 bases, J lost 7 bases, and 9 bases stayed unmatched. In germline, CDR1 is SGHNT, CDR2 YYREEE (reference sequence).

As for this clone: Other DNA sequences within the sample encode an identical CDR3. CDR3 region: CASSLETGGNSPLHF. Written as DNA, the CDR3 is TGTGCCAGCAGCTTAGAGACAGGGGGTAATTCACCCCTCCACTTT. V usage is TRBV11-2 and J usage is TRBJ1-6, with TRBD1 identical over 9 bases. Germline V gene sequence: CDR1 SGHAT, CDR2 FQNNGV. The CDR3 extends over 15 amino acids. Trimming took 0 bases from V and 6 from J; bases not matched to a gene: 0.

This rearrangement joins TRBV9 to TRBJ2-5, with 11 bases matching TRBD1. V lost 0 bases to trimming and J lost 2 bases; unmatched junction nucleotides: 9. Germline CDR1 SGDLS, CDR2 YYNGEE. The CDR3 contains 18 residues. The CDR3 coding sequence is TGTGCCAGCAGCGTAGATCCGGGGACAGGGGGTATACAAGAGACCCAGTACTTC. Residues: CASSVDPGTGGIQETQYF.

This sequence joins TRBV6-6 and TRBJ1-4; D gene unclear. V was clipped by 0 bases and J by 2 bases, with 4 bases between them. The CDR3 has 14 residues. Germline V gene data show CDR1 as MNHNY and CDR2 as SVGAGI (reference sequence). DNA for the CDR3: TGTGCCAGCAGTTACTCAGGGACTAATGAAAAACTGTTTTTT. Translated, it gives CASSYSGTNEKLFF.

V gene TRBV6-4 combines with J gene TRBJ2-7; D perhaps matches TRBD2 (6 bases). Trimming took off 2 bases at V and 6 bases at J, with 20 bases between the two ends. Germline V CDR1 and CDR2: MRHNA, SNTAGT. CDR3 size: 16 residues. CDR3 protein: CASSDPRGNGSGEQYF. The CDR3 DNA sequence: TGTGCCAGCAGTGACCCCCGGGGGAATGGATCAGGCGAGCAGTACTTC.

V gene TRBV9 combines with J gene TRBJ1-2; perhaps TRBD1 as D (5 bases). Germline loops: CDR1 SGDLS, CDR2 YYNGEE. Trimming pared 0 bases from V and 8 bases from J, leaving 17 bases between. The CDR3 is made up of 15 amino acids. The CDR3 DNA reads TGTGCCAGCAGCGTAGTCCATTCAGGGATGGTCGGCTACACCTTC. Translated: CASSVVHSGMVGYTF.

J is TRBJ2-5 and V is TRBV27; 15 nucleotides agree with TRBD2. Losses at the gene ends were 3 bases for V and 5 bases for J; bases not matched to a gene: 10. Per the germline V gene, CDR1 is MNHEY and CDR2 is SMNVEV (reference sequence). The CDR3 length is 18 residues. CDR3 nucleotide sequence: TGTGCCAGCAGTTTGGCCCCCGGGACTAGCGGGAGGAGGGAGACCCAGTACTTC. It is translated as CASSLAPGTSGRRETQYF.

The chain employs TRBV7-2 and TRBJ2-3; TRBD2 agrees at 7 bases. V shed 5 bases, J shed 6 bases, and the junction held 11 bases outside the gene matches. The germline gives CDR1 SGHTA, CDR2 FQGNSA. There are 15 residues in the CDR3. The CDR3 protein is CASSPTGTTRDTQYF. CDR3 nucleotide sequence: TGTGCCAGCAGCCCGACCGGGACTACGCGGGATACGCAGTATTTT.

This rearrangement joins TRBV18 to TRBJ2-7; 8 bases align to TRBD1. V shed 6 bases and J 9 bases; nucleotides not matched to a gene: 10. This CDR3 is built from 13 residues. CDR1 and CDR2 (germline): KGHSH, LQKENI. CDR3 residues: CASSPPDRGAQYF. The CDR3 region has the DNA TGTGCCAGCTCCCCCCCAGACAGGGGAGCGCAGTACTTC. Looking up the rest from reference TRBV18 and TRBJ2-7 gives the full variable domain: NAGVMQNPRHLVRRRGQEARLRCSPMKGHSHVYWYRQLPEEGLKFMVYLQKENIIDESGMPKERFSAEFPKEGPSILRIQQVVRGDSAAYFCASSPPDRGAQYFGPGTRLTVT.

The chain combines TRBV30 with TRBJ2-5, with a tentative D call TRBD2 (5 bases). Deletions cut 1 base from V and 0 bases from J, with 9 bases between. The CDR3 covers 14 residues. Germline V CDR1 and CDR2: GTSNPN, SVGIG (reference sequence). CDR3 sequence: CAWSGGLNQETQYF. In DNA form, the CDR3 reads TGTGCCTGGAGTGGAGGGCTAAACCAAGAGACCCAGTACTTC.

Here the CDR3 DNA reads TGCGCCAGCAGCTTGGCCGGGGTTGGAAACACCATATATTTT. Encoded protein: CASSLAGVGNTIYF. The V gene is TRBV5-1, the J gene TRBJ1-3, with D unresolved. This CDR3 is 14 amino acids long. The germline V gene encodes CDR1 SGHRS and CDR2 YFSETQ. V was pared by 0 bases and J by 3 bases, with 7 bases between. Variable domain in full (rest from reference TRBV5-1 and TRBJ1-3): KAGVTQTPRYLIKTRGQQVTLSCSPISGHRSVSWYQQTPGQGLQFLFEYFSETQRNKGNFPGRFSGRQFSNSRSEMNVSTLELGDSALYLCASSLAGVGNTIYFGEGSWLTVV.

J is TRBJ1-2 and V is TRBV2, with D uncertain. V lost 3 bases and J lost 3, with 5 bases in between. The CDR3 runs to 12 residues. Per the germline V gene, CDR1 is SNHLY and CDR2 is FYNNEI. The CDR3 bases are TGTGCCAGCAGTGATCGGGACTATGGCTACACCTTC. This encodes CASSDRDYGYTF.

The gene calls are TRBV19 and TRBJ1-5; D remains ambiguous. V lost 1 base, J lost 7 bases, and 14 bases lay in between. The CDR3 contains 15 residues. Germline lookup yields CDR1 LNHDA and CDR2 SQIVND (reference sequence). The CDR3 DNA is TGTGCCAGTAGTATAGCGGGGTCGGGGTACCAGCCCCAGCATTTT. This encodes CASSIAGSGYQPQHF.

This clone came up once. J is TRBJ1-1 and V is TRBV10-3; D call uncertain. V lost 3 bases and J 7 bases, leaving 15 bases between the germline ends. Looked up from germline, CDR1 is ENHRY and CDR2 is SYGVKD. This CDR3 region has 14 residues. The CDR3 reads CAISDRTFGREAFF. The CDR3 DNA reads TGTGCCATCAGTGACAGGACGTTCGGACGTGAAGCTTTCTTT.